The 14 T cell receptor beta chains below were found in one sample sequenced in a study of blood T cell repertoires in COVID-19. Produced via immunoSEQ multiplex PCR; TCRdb's table is partial and in-frame only. Of 76,000 or so clones detected, about 80% appear once; the ten largest clones hold over 8.5%. Sequencing input: peripheral blood. These receptors came from a man aged 50-59 years with acute or convalescent COVID-19.

The rearrangement links TRBV15 to TRBJ2-7, with 8 bases matching TRBD2. The V gene's germline CDR1 is LNHNV and CDR2 YYDKDF (reference sequence). The CDR3 covers 17 residues. V lost 0 bases and J lost 0; bases outside the gene matches: 7. In nucleotides, the CDR3 is TGTGCCACCAGCAGAGAGGGGGGTAGCGGGGCCTCCTACGAGCAGTACTTC. It is translated as CATSREGGSGASYEQYF.

This clone was detected only once. This chain uses TRBV2 with TRBJ2-2; maybe TRBD1 (6 bases). CDR1 SNHLY and CDR2 FYNNEI come from the germline V gene. V lost 3 bases and J lost 6, with 17 bases in between. The CDR3 spans 16 residues. CDR3 in amino acids: CASSDRGTIKAGELFF. CDR3 DNA: TGTGCCAGCAGTGATAGGGGGACAATAAAGGCCGGGGAGCTGTTTTTT.

The chain recombines TRBV19 with TRBJ1-1; maybe TRBD1 (6 bases). V lost 0 bases to trimming and J lost 5 bases, with 13 bases between them. Germline-derived CDR1 and CDR2 are LNHDA and SQIVND (reference sequence). The CDR3 is 15 amino acids. CDR3 loop: CASSIDPRGATEAFF. Here the CDR3 DNA reads TGTGCCAGTAGTATAGATCCCAGGGGAGCAACTGAAGCTTTCTTT.

The chain carries TRBV4-1 and TRBJ1-1, with 8 positions matching TRBD1. The trim removed 4 bases at V and 5 bases at J, leaving 6 bases unmatched. This CDR3 has 14 amino acids. Germline values: CDR1 MGHRA, CDR2 YSYEKL. DNA for the CDR3: TGCGCCAGCAGCCGTCAGGGGGCGGGTACTGAAGCTTTCTTT. This codes for CASSRQGAGTEAFF.

The chain has TRBV5-4 and TRBJ1-1, with 12 positions matching TRBD1. The CDR3 totals 17 residues. Germline V gives CDR1 SGHNT, CDR2 YYREEE (reference sequence). V lost 4 bases and J lost 5; bases outside the gene matches: 12. The CDR3 nucleotides are TGTGCCAGCAGCAACCGGGACAGGGGGCTCTGGGGGACTGAAGCTTTCTTT. Translation: CASSNRDRGLWGTEAFF.

The V and J genes are TRBV19 and TRBJ1-5, with 9 positions matching TRBD1. The CDR3 is 16 amino acids. CDR1 and CDR2 (germline): LNHDA, SQIVND (reference sequence). J lost 7 bases, V lost 1 base, and 8 bases had no gene match. The CDR3 coding sequence is TGTGCCAGTAGTATAGGGCTTGACAGGGGGGGCCAGCCCCAGCATTTT. Protein: CASSIGLDRGGQPQHF. The entire variable domain, with the rest obtained from reference TRBV19 and TRBJ1-5, is as follows: DGGITQSPKYLFRKEGQNVTLSCEQNLNHDAMYWYRQDPGQGLRLIYYSQIVNDFQKGDIAEGYSVSREKKESFPLTVTSAQKNPTAFYLCASSIGLDRGGQPQHFGDGTRLSIL.

The chain combines TRBV15 with TRBJ2-1; the D is unclear. V lost 1 base, J lost 1 base, and 8 bases lay in between. This CDR3 has 15 residues. Germline CDR1 is LNHNV and CDR2 is YYDKDF (reference sequence). This CDR3 reads CATSRGRVSYNEQFF. The CDR3 region has the DNA TGTGCCACCAGCAGAGGACGGGTTTCCTACAATGAGCAGTTCTTC.

The chain is built from TRBV11-2 and TRBJ2-1; 10 bases agree with TRBD2. Trimming cost V 5 bases and J 12 bases; bases outside gene matches: 7. The germline V gene has CDR1 SGHAT and CDR2 FQNNGV. The CDR3 has 13 residues. The CDR3 bases are TGTGCCAGCAGCCCCGGGACTAGCGTGGCGCAGTTCTTC. It is translated as CASSPGTSVAQFF.

V gene TRBV11-3 combines with J gene TRBJ2-7; D may be TRBD2 (5 bases). This CDR3 region has 13 residues. Trimming removed 8 bases from V and 0 bases from J, with 11 bases in between. Germline CDR1 and CDR2: SGHNT and YENEEA. CDR3 region: CASSRGSSYEQYF. In nucleotides, the CDR3 is TGTGCCAGCTCTCGGGGTAGCTCCTACGAGCAGTACTTC.

The rearrangement joins TRBV4-2 to TRBJ2-1; 7 bases align to TRBD1. J lost 8 bases, V lost 8 bases, and 15 bases had no gene match. The CDR3 contains 15 residues. CDR1 and CDR2 (germline): LGHNA, YNFKEQ. The CDR3 sequence is CASGKDRTVVDEQFF. In DNA, the CDR3 is TGTGCCAGCGGGAAGGACAGGACTGTAGTGGATGAGCAGTTCTTC.

This sequence joins TRBV7-8 and TRBJ2-6, with D unresolved. The CDR3 totals 15 residues. The ends were cut back, 1 base at V and 0 bases at J, with 4 bases in the middle. The V gene's germline CDR1 is SGHVS and CDR2 FQNEAQ. In DNA, the CDR3 is TGTGCCAGCAGCTTAGGTTACTCTGGGGCCAACGTCCTGACTTTC. Amino acids: CASSLGYSGANVLTF.

V and J are TRBV7-8 and TRBJ1-1; 9 bases line up with TRBD1. The CDR3 extends over 13 amino acids. The germline CDR1 and CDR2 sequences are SGHVS and FQNEAQ. The V and J ends lost 5 bases and 7 bases, in that order; junction bases with no gene match: 5. The CDR3 reads CASSRTGAVEAFF. In DNA form, the CDR3 reads TGTGCCAGCAGCCGGACAGGGGCTGTTGAAGCTTTCTTT. The full variable domain, in which reference TRBV7-8 and TRBJ1-1 provide the parts outside the CDR3, is GAGVSQSPRYKVAKRGQDVALRCDPISGHVSLFWYQQALGQGPEFLTYFQNEAQLDKSGLPSDRFFAERPEGSVSTLKIQRTQQEDSAVYLCASSRTGAVEAFFGQGTRLTVV.

The chain links TRBV9 to TRBJ2-5, with 8 positions matching TRBD1. Per the germline V gene, CDR1 is SGDLS and CDR2 is YYNGEE. V shed 4 bases and J 3 bases; nucleotides not matched to a gene: 11. The CDR3 is 16 amino acids. CDR3 region: CASSRPDRANEETQYF. CDR3 DNA: TGTGCCAGCAGCCGACCGGACAGGGCGAACGAAGAGACCCAGTACTTC. The full variable domain, completed using reference TRBV9 and TRBJ2-5, is DSGVTQTPKHLITATGQRVTLRCSPRSGDLSVYWYQQSLDQGLQFLIQYYNGEERAKGNILERFSAQQFPDLHSELNLSSLELGDSALYFCASSRPDRANEETQYFGPGTRLLVL.

This clone has just one count. The V and J genes are TRBV12-3 or TRBV12-4 and TRBJ2-7; possible D gene TRBD2, 5 bases. Trimming stripped 3 bases from V and 6 bases from J, with 6 bases between. The CDR3 consists of 11 residues. As DNA, the CDR3 is TGTGCCAGCAGTTTTCGGGGCGAGCAGTACTTC. Its protein is CASSFRGEQYF.